What follows are 19 T cell receptor beta chains derived from one specimen sequenced in a study of regulatory T cells in long-lasting Graves disease. The sample's time point: newly diagnosed GD, antithyroid drugs for less than 3 months. Isolated PBMC RNA provided the starting material for the TCR library. Through Arm-PCR of CDR3 regions and iRepertoire HTBI primers, TCR beta libraries were built. TCRdb called the multiplex PCR reads again in MiXCR, with one record for every CDR3 protein. The data show roughly 260,000 distinct CDR3 sequences, roughly 18% seen once. This same sample was also part of a study on T cells in Graves' hyperthyroidism and ophthalmopathy.

The sample here was peripheral blood mononuclear cells (PBMCs), taken at new diagnosis, from a patient treated with antithyroid drugs. These receptors all stem from a woman in her twenties or thirties with Graves disease.

This clonotype was recorded at least ten times. The chain uses TRBV3-1 and TRBJ2-2; D perhaps matches TRBD2 (5 bases). Between the trimmed V and J ends, which lost 4 bases and 3 bases, there was a span of 15 bases. Germline CDR1 and CDR2: LGHDT and YNNKEL (reference sequence). The CDR3 consists of 16 residues. The CDR3, as DNA: TGTGCCAGCAGCCCCCGCGGGCGGACTGACACCGGGGAGCTGTTTTTT. It yields the protein CASSPRGRTDTGELFF.

The chain joins TRBV5-1 to TRBJ2-2; D may be TRBD2 (5 bases). V dropped 4 bases and J dropped 7 bases, with 17 bases sitting between them. The germline V gene has CDR1 SGHRS and CDR2 YFSETQ. This CDR3 has 15 residues. DNA of the CDR3: TGCGCCAGCAGCCTGGGTGTCGACCGGGGCGGGGAGCTGTTTTTT. Amino acids: CASSLGVDRGGELFF.

This clonotype was seen ten or more times. The gene calls are TRBV10-3 and TRBJ2-7; D is ambiguous. The V end lost 0 bases, the J end lost 6 bases, and 9 bases lay between the germline ends. This CDR3 contains 13 residues. Germline CDR1 is ENHRY and CDR2 is SYGVKD. CDR3 bases: TGTGCCATCAGTGAGTCGTTGTTCGTCGAGCAGTACTTC. Its protein product is CAISESLFVEQYF.

In its sample, this clonotype was seen many times. The chain is built from TRBV6-2 or TRBV6-3 and TRBJ2-7; D may be TRBD2 (7 bases). This CDR3 contains 20 residues. Trimming pared 0 bases from V and 3 bases from J, leaving 27 bases between. Per the germline V gene, CDR1 is MNHEY and CDR2 is SVGEGT. The CDR3 reads CASSYSISVARGGEFYEQYF. Written as DNA, the CDR3 is TGTGCCAGCAGTTACTCGATCTCGGTGGCGAGGGGGGGGGAGTTCTACGAGCAGTACTTC.

This clonotype has a count of ten or more. The chain combines TRBV20-1 with TRBJ2-7; a weak D match, TRBD1 (6 bases). The CDR3 spans 15 residues. Germline CDR1 reads DFQATT; CDR2 reads SNEGSKA (reference sequence). The V and J ends lost 6 bases and 0 bases respectively, with 18 bases between them. This CDR3 reads CSARGQIRSSYEQYF. In nucleotides, the CDR3 is TGCAGTGCCAGGGGTCAGATCCGGAGCTCCTACGAGCAGTACTTC.

The V and J genes are TRBV4-2 and TRBJ2-5; 11 bases align to TRBD2. From germline, CDR1 is LGHNA and CDR2 YNFKEQ. This CDR3 is 17 amino acids long. V lost 0 bases and J lost 5; bases outside the gene matches: 8. In nucleotides, the CDR3 is TGTGCCAGCAGCCAAGATCTCACTAGCGGGGGAGGTGAGACCCAGTACTTC. Translated, it gives CASSQDLTSGGGETQYF.

This clonotype was observed many times. The chain has TRBV2 and TRBJ1-3, with D uncertain. The germline gives CDR1 SNHLY, CDR2 FYNNEI. The CDR3 is made up of 13 amino acids. With 1 base removed from V and 8 bases from J, the gap between germline ends came to 9 bases. CDR3 sequence (DNA): TGTGCCAGCAGTGAAGTTCTGGGGTACACCATATATTTT. Encoded protein: CASSEVLGYTIYF.

For this clonotype: With only one base between it and a far larger clone, this is likely a read error. The chain is built from TRBV6-2 or TRBV6-3 and TRBJ1-1; D is undetermined. The V gene's germline CDR1 is MNHEY and CDR2 SVGEGT. The CDR3 totals 12 residues. The CDR3 is CASGEMNTVAFF. CDR3 in DNA: TGTGCCAGCGGGGAGATGAACACTGTAGCTTTCTTT.

This clonotype was recorded many times. The V gene is TRBV6-1, the J gene TRBJ2-7, with TRBD1 as a possible D gene (5 bases). The CDR3 is made up of 12 amino acids. V lost 4 bases to trimming and J lost 4 bases, with 8 bases between them. Germline V lookup: CDR1 MNHNS, CDR2 SASEGT. For the CDR3, the DNA is TGTGCCAGCAGTGTGCAGGGTTACGAGCAGTACTTC. It specifies CASSVQGYEQYF.

As concerns this clonotype: A read error is the likely source, as a far larger clone sits one nucleotide away. The chain joins TRBV7-2 to TRBJ2-1, with 8 positions matching TRBD2. The V and J ends lost 5 bases and 1 base, in that order; junction bases with no gene match: 7. CDR1 and CDR2 from the germline V gene are SGHTA and FQGNSA. This CDR3 is 16 amino acids long. The CDR3 region has the DNA TGTGCCAGCAGCATAGTGGGGACTAGATCCTACAATGAGCAGTTCTTC. This codes for CASSIVGTRSYNEQFF. The full variable domain, completed using reference TRBV7-2 and TRBJ2-1, is GAGVSQSPSNKVTEKGKDVELRCDPISGHTALYWYRQSLGQGLEFLIYFQGNSAPDKSGLPSDRFSAERTGGSVSTLTIQRTQQEDSAVYLCASSIVGTRSYNEQFFGPGTRLTVL.

The table lists this clonotype with a few counts. A read error may explain this, as a much larger clone is one base away. The chain combines TRBV6-2 or TRBV6-3 with TRBJ1-1; D might be TRBD1 (6 bases). The CDR3 loop spans 14 amino acids. CDR1 is MNHEY, CDR2 SVGEGT, per germline. V was shortened by 5 bases and J by 4 bases, with 14 bases between the two germline ends. The CDR3 nucleotides are TGTGCCAGCAGTCGGGGGGCGGTTCGCACTGAAGCTTTCTTT. This codes for CASSRGAVRTEAFF.

This clonotype was detected ten times or more. V usage is TRBV3-1 and J usage is TRBJ2-5, with D hard to call. The germline V gene encodes CDR1 LGHDT and CDR2 YNNKEL (reference sequence). V lost 4 bases and J 5 bases, leaving 8 bases between the germline ends. The CDR3 is 12 amino acids. In DNA form, the CDR3 reads TGTGCCAGCAGCCCCCTAGGCGAGACCCAGTACTTC. It codes for CASSPLGETQYF.

This clonotype has just a few counts. The chain combines TRBV20-1 with TRBJ2-3; D might be TRBD1 or TRBD2, each matching 6 bases. The CDR3 contains 16 residues. V lost 7 bases, J lost 3 bases, and 23 bases lay in between. Germline V lookup: CDR1 DFQATT, CDR2 SNEGSKA (reference sequence). DNA for the CDR3: TGCAGTGTTGGGGGGCAGTTGAGGGGATTAACAGATACGCAGTATTTT. This translates into CSVGGQLRGLTDTQYF.

The V call is TRBV27, the J call TRBJ1-1; possible D gene TRBD1, 6 bases. Trimming left V 7 bases short and J 4 bases short, with 13 bases between. Germline loops: CDR1 MNHEY, CDR2 SMNVEV (reference sequence). This CDR3 has 13 residues. CDR3 coding DNA: TGTGCCAGCAAGATAGGAGGGGGCACTGAAGCTTTCTTT. It specifies CASKIGGGTEAFF.

As to this clonotype: Only one base separates this from a far larger clonotype, so it likely reflects a read error. The V gene is TRBV7-9, the J gene TRBJ2-3; possible D gene TRBD1, 6 bases. Germline values: CDR1 SEHNR, CDR2 FQNEAQ (reference sequence). This CDR3 region has 14 residues. This chain's CDR3 is CASNLQGPTDTQYF. Here the CDR3 DNA reads TGTGCCAGCAACTTACAGGGCCCTACAGATACGCAGTATTTT.

This clonotype has ten or more counts. V gene TRBV3-1 combines with J gene TRBJ1-2, with D tentatively TRBD1 (5 bases). From germline, CDR1 is LGHDT and CDR2 YNNKEL (reference sequence). Trimming removed 6 bases at V and 8 bases at J, with 19 bases between. CDR3 size: 14 residues. Here the CDR3 DNA reads TGTGCCAGCAGGCACCTCAGGGATCCTCAGGGCTACACCTTC. Translation gives CASRHLRDPQGYTF.

This clonotype was picked up many times. The chain links TRBV12-3 or TRBV12-4 to TRBJ1-3; D remains unclear. This CDR3 has 12 amino acids. The germline V and J ends were trimmed by 6 bases and 2 bases, with 5 bases remaining between them. CDR3 sequence (DNA): TGTGCCAGCAGCTTCCCTGGAAACACCATATATTTT. This encodes CASSFPGNTIYF.

This clonotype occurred many times. J is TRBJ1-1 and V is TRBV6-1; TRBD1 matches at 8 bases. V lost 6 bases to trimming and J lost 5 bases; unmatched junction nucleotides: 8. The CDR3 length is 14 residues. From germline, CDR1 is MNHNS and CDR2 SASEGT. The CDR3 sequence is CASRGRGRRTEAFF. CDR3 DNA: TGTGCCAGCAGAGGCAGGGGGCGGCGGACTGAAGCTTTCTTT.

The chain recombines TRBV20-1 with TRBJ2-4; D is perhaps TRBD1 or TRBD2 (5 bases each). V lost 0 bases to trimming and J lost 0 bases, with 9 bases between them. Per germline, CDR1 DFQATT and CDR2 SNEGSKA (reference sequence). The CDR3 is 15 amino acids. Here the CDR3 reads CSARDGGPAKNIQYF. In nucleotides, the CDR3 is TGCAGTGCTAGAGATGGGGGACCAGCCAAAAACATTCAGTACTTC.